These 31 T cell receptor beta chains were sequenced from one sample in a study of naive and memory T cell subsets. Study findings and constraints: A few larger clonotypes appeared in naive repertoires, especially CD8, possibly memory cells re-expressing CD45RA.

The antigens of these receptors remain unknown. Both TRBC1 and TRBC2 were covered by a beta constant-region primer of two equimolar oligonucleotides. Four rounds of PCR amplified the ligated cDNA using nested alpha and beta constant-region primers plus SP2. TCRdb re-called the UMI-ligation and nested PCR reads through MiXCR, storing one row per CDR3 protein. The sample lists 140,000 to 150,000 distinct CDR3 sequences; approximately 22% were seen once. The specimen was naive CD4+ T cells from blood. The receptors here all came from a human donor in good health.

This clonotype showed up just a few times. This chain uses TRBV5-1 with TRBJ2-5, with a possible D match to TRBD2 (6 bases). The germline V and J ends were trimmed by 6 bases and 2 bases, with 17 bases remaining between them. Per the germline V gene, CDR1 is SGHRS and CDR2 is YFSETQ. The CDR3 totals 15 residues. This chain's CDR3 is CASTGWAGSQETQYF. DNA for the CDR3: TGCGCCAGCACCGGGTGGGCGGGGTCTCAAGAGACCCAGTACTTC.

There are a few counts of this clonotype. The rearrangement uses TRBV12-3 or TRBV12-4 and TRBJ2-7; 8 nucleotides line up with TRBD2. CDR3 length: 14 residues. J lost 4 bases, V lost 4 bases, and 6 bases had no gene match. This chain's CDR3 is CASSSQREWYEQYF. The CDR3 region has the DNA TGTGCCAGCAGTTCTCAGCGGGAGTGGTACGAGCAGTACTTC.

The V and J genes are TRBV20-1 and TRBJ2-3, with 9 bases aligning to TRBD2. The CDR3 loop spans 13 amino acids. J was trimmed by 4 bases and V by 4 bases; bases with no gene match: 3. CDR1 is DFQATT, CDR2 SNEGSKA, per germline (reference sequence). In DNA form, the CDR3 reads TGCAGTGCTACCCGACTAGCGGCAGATACGCAGTATTTT. Its translation: CSATRLAADTQYF.

This chain connects TRBV2 to TRBJ1-5, with D unresolved. This CDR3 comprises 15 residues. The V and J ends lost 3 bases and 0 bases respectively, with 9 bases between them. CDR1 is SNHLY, CDR2 FYNNEI, per germline. CDR3: CASSEGRSSNQPQHF. DNA for the CDR3: TGTGCCAGCAGTGAGGGCAGAAGTAGCAATCAGCCCCAGCATTTT.

This clonotype occurred a few times. V gene TRBV7-2 combines with J gene TRBJ1-1; D not certain. From germline, CDR1 is SGHTA and CDR2 FQGNSA. Trimming shortened V by 5 bases and J by 1 base, and 14 bases separated the two germline ends. This CDR3 region has 15 residues. The CDR3 nucleotides are TGTGCCAGCAGCCCCTCCCGCGGAGGGAACACTGAAGCTTTCTTT. It codes for CASSPSRGGNTEAFF.

A remark on this clonotype: A junction end diverges from the germline sequence, so it may reflect a read error. The chain carries TRBV5-6 and TRBJ2-3; 9 bases align to TRBD1. This CDR3 contains 16 residues. Germline loops: CDR1 SGHDT, CDR2 YYEEEE. The CDR3 sequence is CVSSFYRGPSTDTQYF. As DNA, the CDR3 is TGTGTCAGCAGCTTCTACAGGGGGCCTAGCACAGATACGCAGTATTTT. The complete variable domain, with remaining parts taken from reference TRBV5-6 and TRBJ2-3, reads DAGVTQSPTHLIKTRGQQVTLRCSPKSGHDTVSWYQQALGQGPQFIFQYYEEEERQRGNFPDRFSGHQFPNYSSELNVNALLLGDSALYLCVSSFYRGPSTDTQYFGPGTRLTVL.

This chain links TRBV5-1 with TRBJ2-6; D call uncertain. The CDR3 is made up of 17 amino acids. From germline, CDR1 is SGHRS and CDR2 YFSETQ. V lost 5 bases and J lost 0, with 15 bases in between. The CDR3 bases are TGCGCCAGCAGTTCGACTCCGGGTGACTCTGGGGCCAACGTCCTGACTTTC. Translated: CASSSTPGDSGANVLTF.

This clonotype was seen more than once but under ten times. V is TRBV20-1 and J is TRBJ2-7, with 14 positions matching TRBD2. The V and J ends lost 5 bases and 6 bases, in that order; junction bases with no gene match: 9. This CDR3 is built from 15 residues. The germline V gene encodes CDR1 DFQATT and CDR2 SNEGSKA (reference sequence). This CDR3 is CSAAGLAGAVREQYF. As DNA, the CDR3 is TGCAGTGCTGCGGGACTAGCGGGAGCGGTGCGCGAGCAGTACTTC.

The table lists this clonotype with many counts. V usage is TRBV4-1 and J usage is TRBJ2-7; the D gene is possibly TRBD2 (6 bases). CDR1 is MGHRA, CDR2 YSYEKL, per germline. V lost 2 bases and J 3 bases, leaving 14 bases between the germline ends. The CDR3 contains 15 residues. CDR3 nucleotide sequence: TGCGCCAGCAGCCAAATCGGGCGGGGAATCTACGAGCAGTACTTC. Its translation is CASSQIGRGIYEQYF.

This chain links TRBV3-1 with TRBJ1-1, with a weak D call TRBD1 (6 bases). Trimming pared 0 bases from V and 7 bases from J, leaving 15 bases between. This CDR3 spans 15 amino acids. Germline CDR1 is LGHDT and CDR2 is YNNKEL (reference sequence). The CDR3 bases are TGTGCCAGCAGCCAAGAATGGGGGGCTAGCGGTGAAGCTTTCTTT. Protein sequence: CASSQEWGASGEAFF. Filled out from reference TRBV3-1 and TRBJ1-1, the complete variable domain reads DTAVSQTPKYLVTQMGNDKSIKCEQNLGHDTMYWYKQDSKKFLKIMFSYNNKELIINETVPNRFSPKSPDKAHLNLHINSLELGDSAVYFCASSQEWGASGEAFFGQGTRLTVV.

This clonotype was recorded a few times. V gene TRBV29-1 combines with J gene TRBJ2-5; TRBD1 aligns across 7 bases. Germline values: CDR1 SQVTM, CDR2 ANQGSEA. V lost 2 bases and J lost 6; bases outside the gene matches: 6. The CDR3 consists of 13 residues. CDR3 amino acids: CSVEHVQGKTQYF. The CDR3 nucleotides read TGCAGCGTTGAACACGTACAGGGGAAGACCCAGTACTTC.

This clonotype was observed many times. The rearrangement joins TRBV10-1 to TRBJ1-5, with D maybe TRBD1 (6 bases). The CDR3 totals 14 residues. Trimming stripped 5 bases from V and 5 bases from J, with 13 bases between. Germline V lookup: CDR1 WNHNN, CDR2 SYGVQD (reference sequence). The CDR3 bases are TGCGCCAGCAGTCCCGGGGGCAGGGATCAGCCCCAGCATTTT. Its translation is CASSPGGRDQPQHF.

This chain joins TRBV7-9 and TRBJ2-5; D is uncertain. The CDR3 loop spans 13 amino acids. The V gene's germline CDR1 is SEHNR and CDR2 FQNEAQ (reference sequence). The V end was cut by 5 bases, the J end by 3 bases, with 10 bases between. In DNA form, the CDR3 reads TGTGCCAGCAGCCGCTACAGCGAAGAGACCCAGTACTTC. Translating gives CASSRYSEETQYF.

This clonotype was seen only a few times. The chain recombines TRBV20-1 with TRBJ1-4; D gene uncertain. The V end was cut by 7 bases, the J end by 2 bases, with 17 bases between. Germline V CDR1 and CDR2: DFQATT, SNEGSKA (reference sequence). The CDR3 spans 15 residues. Here the CDR3 DNA reads TGCAGTGTCCCCAAACGGGGTTTCACTAATGAAAAACTGTTTTTT. Its translation is CSVPKRGFTNEKLFF.

V and J are TRBV2 and TRBJ2-1; 10 nucleotides line up with TRBD2. The germline gives CDR1 SNHLY, CDR2 FYNNEI. The CDR3 length is 14 residues. The ends lost 7 bases at V and 10 bases at J; junction bases unmatched: 10. The DNA of the CDR3 is TGTGCCAGCATGGTGGCTAGCGGGAGCTTGGAGCAGTTCTTC. Its protein product is CASMVASGSLEQFF.

This clonotype was seen many times. The chain recombines TRBV20-1 with TRBJ2-7, with TRBD2 matching over 13 bases. CDR1 and CDR2 (germline): DFQATT, SNEGSKA (reference sequence). This CDR3 has 14 amino acids. Germline trimming cut 6 bases from V and 4 bases from J; bases unmatched to any gene: 6. The CDR3 reads CSARTSGRGYEQYF. The CDR3 nucleotides are TGCAGTGCCCGTACTAGCGGGAGGGGATACGAGCAGTACTTC.

The V and J genes are TRBV7-2 and TRBJ2-7, with 15 bases that match TRBD2. Germline V CDR1 and CDR2: SGHTA, FQGNSA. The CDR3 has 14 residues. Trimming cost V 8 bases and J 4 bases; bases outside gene matches: 3. The CDR3: CASRGTSGGYEQYF. The CDR3 bases are TGTGCCAGCCGCGGGACTAGCGGGGGGTACGAGCAGTACTTC.

The V gene is TRBV9, the J gene TRBJ2-3; D unresolved. V gave up 1 base and J gave up 6 bases, with 12 bases separating them. The CDR3 runs 14 residues. CDR1 is SGDLS and CDR2 is YYNGEE in the germline V gene. The CDR3 protein is CASSVSDPWDTQYF. In nucleotides, the CDR3 is TGTGCCAGCAGCGTATCGGACCCCTGGGATACGCAGTATTTT.

The J gene is TRBJ2-7, the V gene TRBV29-1, with 7 nucleotides matching TRBD1. The CDR3 sequence is 14 residues long. Germline CDR1 SQVTM, CDR2 ANQGSEA. The V gene end was trimmed by 6 bases and the J gene end by 4 bases; junction bases not matched to a gene: 12. The CDR3 sequence is CSVAYGTAGYEQYF. CDR3 coding DNA: TGCAGCGTCGCCTACGGGACAGCTGGTTACGAGCAGTACTTC.

This sequence joins TRBV15 and TRBJ2-6; 11 bases map to TRBD1. The V gene end was trimmed by 8 bases and the J gene end by 2 bases; junction bases not matched to a gene: 11. This CDR3 spans 18 amino acids. Germline-derived CDR1 and CDR2 are LNHNV and YYDKDF (reference sequence). The CDR3 region is CATARGTGGAPGANVLTF. DNA for the CDR3: TGTGCCACCGCCCGAGGGACAGGGGGGGCCCCTGGGGCCAACGTCCTGACTTTC.

The rearrangement joins TRBV12-3 or TRBV12-4 to TRBJ2-7; D may be TRBD1 or TRBD2 (5 bases each). CDR3 length: 14 residues. Trimming took off 2 bases at V and 2 bases at J, with 10 bases between the two ends. In DNA form, the CDR3 reads TGTGCCAGCAGTTTACGGGACCCTGCCTACGAGCAGTACTTC. Its translation: CASSLRDPAYEQYF.

This CDR3 is CASGGWEYNEQFF. The CDR3 nucleotides are TGTGCCAGCGGGGGGTGGGAGTACAATGAGCAGTTCTTC. The J gene is TRBJ2-1, the V gene TRBV2; maybe TRBD2 (6 bases). From germline, CDR1 is SNHLY and CDR2 FYNNEI. CDR3 length equals 13 residues. Trimming shortened V by 8 bases and J by 4 bases, and 12 bases separated the two germline ends. The variable domain in full, with the rest retrieved from reference TRBV2 and TRBJ2-1, is EPEVTQTPSHQVTQMGQEVILRCVPISNHLYFYWYRQILGQKVEFLVSFYNNEISEKSEIFDDQFSVERPDGSNFTLKIRSTKLEDSAMYFCASGGWEYNEQFFGPGTRLTVL.

The chain is built from TRBV21-1 and TRBJ1-1; the tabulated D call, TRBD1, remains unverified against the DNA. TRBV21-1 corresponds to a pseudogene. This CDR3 is built from 13 residues. The CDR3 region is CASTPGQSLGAFF. The DNA of the CDR3 is TGTGCCAGCACCCCCGGACAGTCCCTCGGGGCTTTCTTT.

The chain combines TRBV6-2 or TRBV6-3 with TRBJ2-7, with TRBD1 matching 7 bases. Germline-derived CDR1 and CDR2 are MNHEY and SVGEGT. The CDR3 runs to 12 residues. J lost 4 bases, V lost 7 bases, and 4 bases had no gene match. CDR3 residues: CASTQDRYEQYF. CDR3 coding DNA: TGTGCCAGCACCCAGGACAGGTACGAGCAGTACTTC.

The V and J genes are TRBV7-6 and TRBJ2-3, with TRBD2 identical over 9 bases. V dropped 5 bases and J dropped 6; count of bases not matched to a gene: 15. CDR3 size: 17 residues. CDR1 and CDR2 (germline): SGHVS, FNYEAQ. CDR3 sequence: CASSPPGSGGSLDTQYF. The CDR3 DNA is TGTGCCAGCAGCCCCCCCGGGAGCGGGGGGTCTCTGGATACGCAGTATTTT.

The rearrangement joins TRBV7-8 to TRBJ1-5; 9 positions agree with TRBD1. The CDR3 runs to 17 residues. V was pared by 3 bases and J by 4 bases, with 10 bases of the junction left unmatched. Germline CDR1 is SGHVS and CDR2 is FQNEAQ. The DNA for the CDR3 is TGTGCCAGCAGCTTTTCCCGGACAGGGGTCTCAAATCAGCCCCAGCATTTT. Translation gives CASSFSRTGVSNQPQHF. Filled out from reference TRBV7-8 and TRBJ1-5, the complete variable domain reads GAGVSQSPRYKVAKRGQDVALRCDPISGHVSLFWYQQALGQGPEFLTYFQNEAQLDKSGLPSDRFFAERPEGSVSTLKIQRTQQEDSAVYLCASSFSRTGVSNQPQHFGDGTRLSIL.

This clonotype has more than one count but fewer than ten. The chain is built from TRBV28 and TRBJ2-5, with TRBD2 as a possible D gene (6 bases). V lost 4 bases to trimming and J lost 6 bases, with 18 bases between them. Per the germline V gene, CDR1 is MDHEN and CDR2 is SYDVKM. The CDR3 totals 15 residues. Written as DNA, the CDR3 is TGTGCCAGCAGTTCCCAGGGTCCGCGGGAAAAGACCCAGTACTTC. Its translation is CASSSQGPREKTQYF.

The chain links TRBV6-6 to TRBJ2-7; the D gene is possibly TRBD1 (5 bases). CDR3 size: 12 residues. Germline V lookup: CDR1 MNHNY, CDR2 SVGAGI (reference sequence). V dropped 8 bases and J dropped 3 bases, with 11 bases sitting between them. The CDR3 reads CASGPQGYEQYF. The CDR3 nucleotides read TGTGCCAGCGGACCTCAGGGCTACGAGCAGTACTTC.

The CDR3 DNA is TGTGCCAGCAGTTGGTTATACAGGGGGCGGACTGAAGCTTTCTTT. It translates to CASSWLYRGRTEAFF. The chain couples TRBV28 to TRBJ1-1, with 9 bases identical to TRBD1. Germline V gene data show CDR1 as MDHEN and CDR2 as SYDVKM. CDR3 length: 15 amino acids. Losses at the gene ends were 4 bases for V and 5 bases for J; bases not matched to a gene: 8.

V and J are TRBV29-1 and TRBJ1-1; D is ambiguous. Germline CDR1 reads SQVTM; CDR2 reads ANQGSEA. Trimming cost V 4 bases and J 7 bases, with 7 bases left between them. The CDR3 runs to 10 residues. CDR3 in DNA: TGCAGCGTTGGCTCCTTTGAAGCTTTCTTT. Protein product: CSVGSFEAFF.

This clonotype was seen many times. The rearrangement uses TRBV12-3 or TRBV12-4 and TRBJ1-2; D remains ambiguous. The CDR3 has 13 residues. V lost 2 bases and J 1 base, leaving 5 bases between the germline ends. DNA for the CDR3: TGTGCCAGCAGTTTACGGAGTAACTATGGCTACACCTTC. It yields the protein CASSLRSNYGYTF.